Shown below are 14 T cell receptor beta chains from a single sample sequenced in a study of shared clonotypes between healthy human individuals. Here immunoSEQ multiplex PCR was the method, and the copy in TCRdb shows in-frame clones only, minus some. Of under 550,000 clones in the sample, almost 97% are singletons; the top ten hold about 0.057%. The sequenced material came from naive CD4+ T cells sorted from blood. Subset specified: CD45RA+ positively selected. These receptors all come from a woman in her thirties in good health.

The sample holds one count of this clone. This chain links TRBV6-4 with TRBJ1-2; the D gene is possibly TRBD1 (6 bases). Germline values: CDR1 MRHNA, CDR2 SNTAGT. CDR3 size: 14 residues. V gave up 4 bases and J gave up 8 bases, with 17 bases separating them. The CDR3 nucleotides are TGTGCCAGCAGTGTCTCGGACAGTACTAGAGGCTACACCTTC. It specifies CASSVSDSTRGYTF.

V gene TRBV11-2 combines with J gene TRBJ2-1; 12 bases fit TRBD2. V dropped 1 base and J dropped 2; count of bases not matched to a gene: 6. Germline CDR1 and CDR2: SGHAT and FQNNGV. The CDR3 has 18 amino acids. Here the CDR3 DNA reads TGTGCCAGCAGCTTAGGACTAGCGGGAGTCCAGACCTACAATGAGCAGTTCTTC. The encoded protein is CASSLGLAGVQTYNEQFF.

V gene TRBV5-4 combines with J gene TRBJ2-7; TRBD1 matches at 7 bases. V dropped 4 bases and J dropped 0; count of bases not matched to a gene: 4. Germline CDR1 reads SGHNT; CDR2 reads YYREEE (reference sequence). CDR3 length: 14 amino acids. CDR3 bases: TGTGCCAGCAGCCCGACAGGGAACTCCTACGAGCAGTACTTC. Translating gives CASSPTGNSYEQYF.

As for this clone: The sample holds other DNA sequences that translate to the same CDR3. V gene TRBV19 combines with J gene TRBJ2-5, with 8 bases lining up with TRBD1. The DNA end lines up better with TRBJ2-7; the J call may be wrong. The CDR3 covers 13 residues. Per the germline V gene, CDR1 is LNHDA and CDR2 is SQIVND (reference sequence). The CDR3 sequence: CASSRQGSYEQYF. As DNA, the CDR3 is TGTGCCAGTAGTAGACAGGGGTCTTACGAGCAGTACTTC.

The CDR3 DNA reads TGTGCCAGCAGCTTAGTCGCGGGAGCGGCCAATGAGCAGTTCTTC. This encodes CASSLVAGAANEQFF. The J gene is TRBJ2-1, the V gene TRBV7-2; 7 bases align to TRBD2. In germline, CDR1 is SGHTA, CDR2 FQGNSA. The CDR3 has 15 amino acids. V shed 1 base, J shed 6 bases, and the junction held 6 bases outside the gene matches.

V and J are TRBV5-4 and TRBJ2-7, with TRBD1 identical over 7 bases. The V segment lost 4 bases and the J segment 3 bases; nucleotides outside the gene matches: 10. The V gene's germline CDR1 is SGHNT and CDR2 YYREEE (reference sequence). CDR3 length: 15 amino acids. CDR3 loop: CASSTRMTGSYEQYF. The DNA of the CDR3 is TGTGCCAGCAGCACACGAATGACAGGGAGCTACGAGCAGTACTTC.

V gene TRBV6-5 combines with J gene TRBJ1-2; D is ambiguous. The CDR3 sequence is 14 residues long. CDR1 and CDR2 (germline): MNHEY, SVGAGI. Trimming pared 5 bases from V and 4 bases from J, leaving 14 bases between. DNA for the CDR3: TGTGCCAGCAGTAGCCGACACCAACCCTATGGCTACACCTTC. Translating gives CASSSRHQPYGYTF.

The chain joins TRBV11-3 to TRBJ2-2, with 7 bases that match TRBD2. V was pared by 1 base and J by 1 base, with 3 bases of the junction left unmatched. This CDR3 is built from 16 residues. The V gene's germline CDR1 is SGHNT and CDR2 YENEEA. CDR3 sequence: CASSLASSGNTGELFF. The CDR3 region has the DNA TGTGCCAGCAGCTTAGCGTCTAGCGGGAACACCGGGGAGCTGTTTTTT.

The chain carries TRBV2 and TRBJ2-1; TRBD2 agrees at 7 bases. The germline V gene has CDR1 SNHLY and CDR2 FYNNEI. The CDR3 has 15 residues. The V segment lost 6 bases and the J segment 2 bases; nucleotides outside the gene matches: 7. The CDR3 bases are TGTGCCAGCAGGAAGGCGGGAGATGCCTACAATGAGCAGTTCTTC. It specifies CASRKAGDAYNEQFF.

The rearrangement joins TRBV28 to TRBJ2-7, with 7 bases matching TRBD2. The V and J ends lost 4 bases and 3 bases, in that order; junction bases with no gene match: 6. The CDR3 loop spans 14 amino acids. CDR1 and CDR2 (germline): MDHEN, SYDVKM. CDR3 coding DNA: TGTGCCAGCAGTTGGGGCGGGAGAGTCTACGAGCAGTACTTC. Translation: CASSWGGRVYEQYF.

CDR3 sequence reads: CASSEERLNTEAFF. CDR3 nucleotides: TGTGCCAGCAGTGAGGAAAGGTTGAACACTGAAGCTTTCTTT. The gene calls are TRBV2 and TRBJ1-1; D is ambiguous. Germline loops: CDR1 SNHLY, CDR2 FYNNEI. Trimming took 3 bases from V and 0 from J, leaving 8 bases between them. The CDR3 has 14 amino acids.

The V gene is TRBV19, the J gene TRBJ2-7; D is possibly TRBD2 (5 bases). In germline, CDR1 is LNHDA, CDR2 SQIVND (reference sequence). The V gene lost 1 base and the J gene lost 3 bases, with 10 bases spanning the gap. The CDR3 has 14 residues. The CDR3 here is CASSIGTDDYEQYF. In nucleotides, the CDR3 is TGTGCCAGTAGTATAGGGACTGATGACTACGAGCAGTACTTC.

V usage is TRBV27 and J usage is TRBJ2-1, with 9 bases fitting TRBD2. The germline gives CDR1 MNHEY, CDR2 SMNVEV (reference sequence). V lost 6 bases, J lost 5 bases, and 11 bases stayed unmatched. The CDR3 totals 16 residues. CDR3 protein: CASSIPRASGNNEQFF. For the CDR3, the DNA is TGTGCCAGCAGCATACCGAGGGCTAGCGGGAACAATGAGCAGTTCTTC.

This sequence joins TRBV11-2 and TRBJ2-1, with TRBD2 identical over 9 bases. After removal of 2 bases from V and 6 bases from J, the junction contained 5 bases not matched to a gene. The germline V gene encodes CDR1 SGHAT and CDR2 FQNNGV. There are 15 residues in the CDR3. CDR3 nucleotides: TGTGCCAGCAGCTTATTTGTGACTAGCGGCAATGAGCAGTTCTTC. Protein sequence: CASSLFVTSGNEQFF.